A selection of T cell receptor beta chains follows, all from one sample in a study of blood T cell repertoires in COVID-19. This table comes from immunoSEQ multiplex PCR, and its TCRdb copy is limited to in-frame clones, with some not included. The sample shows roughly 180,000 clones, around 74% of them seen only once. Sample: peripheral blood. The receptors derive from a woman aged 55-70 years with COVID-19, enrolled during active disease. The CDR3 runs from the conserved cysteine through the conserved F or W. The D gene is left open where the match is weak. A row's size may be missing; if present it is once, few, many or a size class.

j_call d_call v_call clone_size cdr3_aa cdr3_nt
TRBJ2-2 - TRBV7-9 once CASSISTGELFF TGTGCCAGCAGCATCTCCACCGGGGAGCTGTTTTTT
TRBJ2-2 - TRBV5-1 - CASSLSEGAAGELFF TGCGCCAGCAGCTTGTCGGAGGGGGCGGCCGGGGAGCTGTTTTTT
TRBJ1-1 - TRBV6-4 - CASSERTNTEAFF TGTGCCAGCAGTGAGAGAACTAACACTGAAGCTTTCTTT
TRBJ2-1 TRBD2 TRBV24-1 - CATSDGYTGALGLAGEWVYEQFF TGTGCCACCAGTGATGGATACACAGGGGCCTTGGGACTAGCGGGAGAGTGGGTGTATGAGCAGTTCTTC
TRBJ1-1 TRBD1 TRBV10-1 - CASSAQGPREAFF TGCGCCAGCAGTGCACAGGGGCCTCGTGAAGCTTTCTTT
TRBJ1-4 - TRBV7-9 - CASSFAGRFVTNEKLFF TGTGCCAGCAGCTTTGCAGGGAGGTTTGTTACTAATGAAAAACTGTTTTTT
TRBJ2-7 - TRBV21-1 - CASTLNLGGSYEQYF TGTGCCAGCACTCTCAACTTGGGGGGGTCCTACGAGCAGTACTTC
TRBJ1-2 - TRBV7-9 - CASSLEPGYGYTF TGTGCCAGCAGCTTAGAGCCAGGATATGGCTACACCTTC
TRBJ2-2 TRBD2 TRBV25-1 - CASRDTGTTDTGELFF TGTGCCAGCAGAGATACCGGGACTACAGACACCGGGGAGCTGTTTTTT
TRBJ1-1 - TRBV20-1 - CSASGPHSNTEAFF TGCAGTGCTAGTGGTCCACACAGCAACACTGAAGCTTTCTTT
TRBJ1-6 TRBD1 TRBV5-6 once CASSPGTGGFWGSSPLHF TGTGCCAGCAGCCCAGGGACAGGGGGCTTTTGGGGTTCTTCACCCCTCCACTTT
TRBJ2-1 TRBD2 TRBV19 - CASSSRLAGGTLVEFF TGTGCCAGTAGTAGTAGACTAGCGGGGGGGACTCTAGTTGAATTCTTC
TRBJ2-1 - TRBV3-1/TRBV3-2 - CASSHAGTDEFF TGTGCCAGCAGCCATGCCGGGACTGATGAGTTCTTC
TRBJ2-7 TRBD2 TRBV29-1 - CSVVGGGNEQYF TGCAGCGTTGTCGGGGGGGGGAACGAGCAGTACTTC